Each of the 13 T cell receptor beta chains below was sequenced from the same sample in a study of T cells in Graves' hyperthyroidism and ophthalmopathy. RNA transcripts provided the source from which TCR beta CDR3 regions were amplified. The primer set for the first-round RT-PCR of the TCR CDR3 was HTBI. TCRdb re-analysed the multiplex PCR reads in MiXCR, keeping a single row per CDR3 protein. The table lists about half a million distinct CDR3 sequences, 22% of them singletons. The sequenced material came from blood. These receptors originate from a woman in her 70s with Graves' ophthalmopathy.

The chain recombines TRBV6-5 with TRBJ2-1; the D gene is possibly TRBD1 (5 bases). The CDR3 consists of 16 residues. Trimming removed 7 bases from V and 0 bases from J, with 16 bases in between. Germline V gene sequence: CDR1 MNHEY, CDR2 SVGAGI. This chain's CDR3 is CASKQYGDSSYNEQFF. CDR3 nucleotides: TGTGCCAGCAAACAGTATGGTGACAGCTCCTACAATGAGCAGTTCTTC.

The V gene is TRBV7-6, the J gene TRBJ2-5, with 7 bases identical to TRBD2. V gave up 4 bases and J gave up 4 bases; unmatched junction bases: 3. The CDR3 is 13 amino acids. The germline gives CDR1 SGHVS, CDR2 FNYEAQ. The CDR3 region is CASSWGGSETQYF. As DNA, the CDR3 is TGTGCCAGCAGCTGGGGGGGTTCAGAGACCCAGTACTTC.

In this sample, this clonotype turned up many times. This sequence joins TRBV3-1 and TRBJ1-1; D remains unclear. V lost 3 bases, J lost 5 bases, and 16 bases lay in between. Germline V CDR1 and CDR2: LGHDT, YNNKEL (reference sequence). The CDR3 is made up of 15 amino acids. CDR3 amino acids: CASSHPTPGKTEAFF. The CDR3 nucleotides read TGTGCCAGCAGCCATCCAACACCAGGAAAAACTGAAGCTTTCTTT.

This chain joins TRBV19 and TRBJ2-1; 7 bases agree with TRBD2. This CDR3 is 12 amino acids long. CDR1 and CDR2 from the germline V gene are LNHDA and SQIVND (reference sequence). J gave up 10 bases and V 4 bases, and 4 bases lay outside the gene matches. The CDR3 reads CASSTELAEQFF. CDR3 DNA: TGTGCCAGTAGTACAGAACTAGCGGAGCAGTTCTTC. Looking up the rest from reference TRBV19 and TRBJ2-1 gives the full variable domain: DGGITQSPKYLFRKEGQNVTLSCEQNLNHDAMYWYRQDPGQGLRLIYYSQIVNDFQKGDIAEGYSVSREKKESFPLTVTSAQKNPTAFYLCASSTELAEQFFGPGTRLTVL.

This clonotype came up a few times. The chain is built from TRBV20-1 and TRBJ2-1, with D hard to call. Germline assignment: CDR1 DFQATT and CDR2 SNEGSKA (reference sequence). This CDR3 is built from 14 residues. Trimming took off 7 bases at V and 0 bases at J, with 13 bases between the two ends. In DNA, the CDR3 is TGCAGTGTGGAGCGCCTGAGCTCCTACAATGAGCAGTTCTTC. It yields the protein CSVERLSSYNEQFF.

This clonotype was seen more than once but under ten times. V is TRBV5-5 and J is TRBJ2-2, with D hard to call. The germline V gene encodes CDR1 SGHKS and CDR2 YYEKEE (reference sequence). The CDR3 length is 15 residues. The V end lost 3 bases, the J end lost 1 base, and 10 bases lay between the germline ends. CDR3 nucleotide sequence: TGTGCCAGCAGCTCCCATGCCCGGAACACCGGGGAGCTGTTTTTT. Translation gives CASSSHARNTGELFF.

The sample holds many counts of this clonotype. CDR3: CASSYVGQLSYEQYF. CDR3 nucleotides: TGTGCCAGCAGTTACGTGGGGCAGCTCTCCTACGAGCAGTACTTC. J is TRBJ2-7 and V is TRBV6-1; perhaps TRBD1 as D (5 bases). From germline, CDR1 is MNHNS and CDR2 SASEGT. The CDR3 contains 15 residues. Trimming cost V 5 bases and J 0 bases, with 14 bases left between them.

In its sample, this clonotype was seen a few times. The V gene is TRBV2, the J gene TRBJ2-3; 14 positions match TRBD2. Germline V gene lookup returns CDR1 SNHLY and CDR2 FYNNEI. V was pared by 0 bases and J by 5 bases, with 10 bases of the junction left unmatched. The CDR3 covers 19 residues. The DNA of the CDR3 is TGTGCCAGCAGTGAAGCGCTTCGGGGGGGGACTAGCGGGAGAGATACGCAGTATTTT. Translated: CASSEALRGGTSGRDTQYF. The whole variable domain, filled in from reference TRBV2 and TRBJ2-3, reads EPEVTQTPSHQVTQMGQEVILRCVPISNHLYFYWYRQILGQKVEFLVSFYNNEISEKSEIFDDQFSVERPDGSNFTLKIRSTKLEDSAMYFCASSEALRGGTSGRDTQYFGPGTRLTVL.

The chain links TRBV20-1 to TRBJ2-1; 9 nucleotides align to TRBD1. The germline V gene encodes CDR1 DFQATT and CDR2 SNEGSKA (reference sequence). The CDR3 spans 14 residues. Trimming removed 5 bases from V and 4 bases from J; junction bases left unmatched: 6. In DNA, the CDR3 is TGCAGTGCTGGAACGGGACAGGGTTACAATGAGCAGTTCTTC. It yields the protein CSAGTGQGYNEQFF.

The J gene is TRBJ2-5, the V gene TRBV3-1; D is tentatively TRBD1 or TRBD2 (6 bases each). This CDR3 is built from 15 residues. V lost 5 bases to trimming and J lost 5 bases, with 18 bases between them. Germline V gene sequence: CDR1 LGHDT, CDR2 YNNKEL (reference sequence). CDR3 residues: CASSSRGGRQETQYF. The CDR3 region has the DNA TGTGCCAGCAGCTCTCGAGGGGGGCGGCAGGAGACCCAGTACTTC.

This clonotype has a count of ten or more. This rearrangement joins TRBV24-1 to TRBJ2-1; no firm D call. The CDR3 totals 13 residues. Germline-derived CDR1 and CDR2 are KGHDR and SFDVKD. Trimming left V 5 bases short and J 9 bases short, with 13 bases between. CDR3 sequence reads: CATSAGPSGEQFF. CDR3 nucleotides: TGTGCCACCAGTGCCGGGCCCTCGGGTGAGCAGTTCTTC.

In its sample, this clonotype was seen many times. The chain joins TRBV20-1 to TRBJ1-1; D not certain. The CDR3 loop spans 15 amino acids. Trimming took 5 bases from V and 4 from J, leaving 20 bases between them. CDR1 and CDR2 from the germline V gene are DFQATT and SNEGSKA (reference sequence). The CDR3 DNA reads TGCAGTGCTCCTCGGGCAGAATTTTACCCCACTGAAGCTTTCTTT. It is translated as CSAPRAEFYPTEAFF.

This clonotype was recorded at least ten times. The chain couples TRBV20-1 to TRBJ2-7; 13 nucleotides align to TRBD2. Trimming removed 6 bases from V and 7 bases from J; junction bases left unmatched: 9. This CDR3 is 14 amino acids long. In germline, CDR1 is DFQATT, CDR2 SNEGSKA (reference sequence). The CDR3 DNA follows: TGCAGTGCACCCGGACTAGCGGGAGTTGGTGAGCAGTACTTC. This translates into CSAPGLAGVGEQYF.